The rows below give T cell receptor beta chains drawn from one sample of a study of T-cell memory formation after mild COVID-19. In TCRdb, the 5' RACE reads were re-called with MiXCR into one record per CDR3 protein. The data hold 470,000 or so distinct CDR3 sequences, with over 15% observed a single time. The sequenced material came from PBMCs or a T cell subset sorted from them (not recorded which). The receptors shown here come from a young man who had mild COVID-19 (a few samples of this study predate the infection). Cell type and time point are not known. Each CDR3 is given with its conserved first and last residue. Some rows have no size entry. The others give once, few or many, or a class for an expanded clone.

>TRBJ1-1|NA|TRBV5-1
CASTGESEAFF
>TRBJ2-7|many|TRBV10-1
CASSQSSYEQYF
>TRBJ2-5|few|TRBV28
CASRGDVETQYF
>TRBJ2-1|NA|TRBV29-1
CSVEDRQTYNEQFF
>TRBJ2-1|many|TRBV5-1
CASSLLPTRRNEQFF
>TRBJ1-2|NA|TRBV7-2
CASSYRGVNYGYTF
>TRBJ2-1|many|TRBV5-1
CASSAPPGLAGGSSYNEQFF
>TRBJ2-3|few|TRBV20-1
CSAHWTSGTDTQYF
>TRBJ2-7|NA|TRBV7-2
CASSFSGTGAYEQYF
>TRBJ1-6|NA|TRBV7-2
CASSLESRSPLHF
>TRBJ1-2|NA|TRBV14
CASSRQEGYGYTF
>TRBJ2-1|NA|TRBV7-3
CASSLTRLAGGYNEQFF
>TRBJ2-1|NA|TRBV4-3
CASSQVGEDEQFF
>TRBJ2-7|few|TRBV14
CASSQYTESSYEQYF
>TRBJ2-3|NA|TRBV4-2
CASSQEPTGGTDTQYF
>TRBJ1-2|NA|TRBV7-9
CASSLASDRVRLYGYTF
>TRBJ1-2|NA|TRBV14
CASSQSLLSDPNGYTF